The T cell receptor (beta chain) under discussion was sequenced for a study of shared clonotypes between healthy human individuals. Overall study context: The plates for each donor numbered three CD4 naive, three CD4 memory, two CD8 naive and one CD8 memory. Study-level results: Clonotypes that were shared across a handful of donors made up approximately 5% of naive CD4 clonotypes.

CDR1 and CDR2 from the germline V gene are MGHRA and YSYEKL. The CDR3 length is 14 residues. Trimming removed 0 bases from V and 10 bases from J, with 15 bases in between. Concerning this clone: Its cognate antigen is unknown.

Measured with immunoSEQ multiplex PCR; TCRdb has only the in-frame clones, and not every one. The sample has 1.6 million or so clones, approximately 98.5% seen once. The investigators split CD4+ cells into a CD45RA+ naive subset and a CD45RA-negative memory subset. V usage is TRBV4-1 and J usage is TRBJ1-1; the D is unclear. Sequences were obtained from naive CD4+ T cells sorted from blood. Specified subset: CD45RA+ positively selected. The TCR was taken from a man aged 30 to 39 in good health. The CDR3 sequence is CASSQDLSARVAFF. In DNA, the CDR3 is TGCGCCAGCAGCCAAGATTTGTCCGCGAGGGTAGCTTTCTTT.